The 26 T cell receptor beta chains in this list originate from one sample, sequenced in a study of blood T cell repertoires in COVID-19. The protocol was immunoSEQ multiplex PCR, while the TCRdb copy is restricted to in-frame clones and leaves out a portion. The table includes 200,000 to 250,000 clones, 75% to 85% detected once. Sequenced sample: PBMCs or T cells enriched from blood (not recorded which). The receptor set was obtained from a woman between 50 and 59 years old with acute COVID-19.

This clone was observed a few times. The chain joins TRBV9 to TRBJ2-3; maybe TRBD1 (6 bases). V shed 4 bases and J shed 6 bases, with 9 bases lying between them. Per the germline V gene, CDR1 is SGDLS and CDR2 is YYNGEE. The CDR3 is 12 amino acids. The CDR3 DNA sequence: TGTGCCAGCAGCCAGGGGATGGATACGCAGTATTTT. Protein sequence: CASSQGMDTQYF.

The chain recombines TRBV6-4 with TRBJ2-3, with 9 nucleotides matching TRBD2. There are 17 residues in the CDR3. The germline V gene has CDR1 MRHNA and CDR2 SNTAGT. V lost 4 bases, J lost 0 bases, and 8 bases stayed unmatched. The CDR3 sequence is CASSAETLAGSTDTQYF. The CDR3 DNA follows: TGTGCCAGCAGTGCCGAGACGCTAGCGGGGAGCACAGATACGCAGTATTTT.

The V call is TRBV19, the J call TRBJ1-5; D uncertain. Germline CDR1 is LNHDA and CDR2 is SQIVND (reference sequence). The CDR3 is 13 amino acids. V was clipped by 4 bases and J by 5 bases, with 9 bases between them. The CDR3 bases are TGTGCCAGTAGTACCCAGAGGGATCAGCCCCAGCATTTT. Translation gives CASSTQRDQPQHF.

CDR3 amino acids: CASSQVAGTGSINYGYTF. The DNA for the CDR3 is TGCGCCAGCAGCCAAGTTGCCGGGACAGGGTCGATTAACTATGGCTACACCTTC. The J gene is TRBJ1-2, the V gene TRBV4-3; 9 nucleotides match TRBD1. Trimming removed 1 base from V and 1 base from J; junction bases left unmatched: 10. CDR1 and CDR2 (germline): LGHNA, YSLEER. CDR3 length: 18 residues.

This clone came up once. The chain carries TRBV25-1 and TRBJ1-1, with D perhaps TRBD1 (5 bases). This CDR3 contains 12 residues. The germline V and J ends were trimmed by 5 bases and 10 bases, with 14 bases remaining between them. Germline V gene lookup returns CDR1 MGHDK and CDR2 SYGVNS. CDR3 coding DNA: TGTGCCAGCAGTACGACAGCGCTGAGAGCTTTCTTT. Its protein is CASSTTALRAFF. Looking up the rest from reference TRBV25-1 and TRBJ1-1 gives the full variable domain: EADIYQTPRYLVIGTGKKITLECSQTMGHDKMYWYQQDPGMELHLIHYSYGVNSTEKGDLSSESTVSRIRTEHFPLTLESARPSHTSQYLCASSTTALRAFFGQGTRLTVV.

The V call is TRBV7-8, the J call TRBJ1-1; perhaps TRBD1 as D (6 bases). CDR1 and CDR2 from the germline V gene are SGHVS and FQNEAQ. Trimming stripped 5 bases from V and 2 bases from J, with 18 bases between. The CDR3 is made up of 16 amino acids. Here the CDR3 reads CASSQRRTDRNTEAFF. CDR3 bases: TGTGCCAGCAGCCAAAGGAGGACAGATCGAAACACTGAAGCTTTCTTT.

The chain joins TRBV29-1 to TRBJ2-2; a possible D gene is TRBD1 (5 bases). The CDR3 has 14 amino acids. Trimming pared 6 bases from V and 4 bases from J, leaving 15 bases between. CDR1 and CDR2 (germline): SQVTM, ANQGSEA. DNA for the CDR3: TGCAGCGTCACGACCCTAAGGGGCACCGGGGAGCTGTTTTTT. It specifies CSVTTLRGTGELFF.

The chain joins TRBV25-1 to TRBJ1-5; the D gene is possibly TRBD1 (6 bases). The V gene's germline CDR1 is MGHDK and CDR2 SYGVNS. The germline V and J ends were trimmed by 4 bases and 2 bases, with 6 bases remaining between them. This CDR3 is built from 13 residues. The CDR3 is CASSGQGNQPQHF. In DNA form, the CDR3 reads TGTGCCAGCAGTGGACAGGGCAATCAGCCCCAGCATTTT.

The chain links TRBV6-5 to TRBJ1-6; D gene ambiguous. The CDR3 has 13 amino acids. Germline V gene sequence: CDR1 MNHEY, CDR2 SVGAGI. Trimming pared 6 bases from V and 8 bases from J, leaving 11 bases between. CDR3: CASSPFEDSPLHF. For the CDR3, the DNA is TGTGCCAGCAGCCCATTTGAGGATTCACCCCTCCACTTT.

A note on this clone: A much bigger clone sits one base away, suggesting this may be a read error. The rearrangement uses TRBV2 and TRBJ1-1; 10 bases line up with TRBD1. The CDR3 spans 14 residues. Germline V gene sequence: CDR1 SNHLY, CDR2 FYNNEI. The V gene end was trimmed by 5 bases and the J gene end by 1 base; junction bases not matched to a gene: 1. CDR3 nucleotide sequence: TGTGCCAGCAGTCGGACAGGGGGGAACACTGAAGCTTTCTTT. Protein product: CASSRTGGNTEAFF.

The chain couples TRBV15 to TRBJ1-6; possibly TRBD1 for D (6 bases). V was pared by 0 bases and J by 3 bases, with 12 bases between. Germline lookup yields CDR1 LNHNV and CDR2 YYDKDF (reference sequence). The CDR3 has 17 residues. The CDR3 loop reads CATSREQGLRYNSPLHF. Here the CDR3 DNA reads TGTGCCACCAGCAGAGAGCAGGGGCTTCGCTATAATTCACCCCTCCACTTT.

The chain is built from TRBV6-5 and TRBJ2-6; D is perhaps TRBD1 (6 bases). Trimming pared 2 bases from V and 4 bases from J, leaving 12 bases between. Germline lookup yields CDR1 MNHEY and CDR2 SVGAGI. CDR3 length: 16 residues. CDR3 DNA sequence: TGTGCCAGCAGTTACACTCCAGGGGCAGGGGCCAACGTCCTGACTTTC. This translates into CASSYTPGAGANVLTF.

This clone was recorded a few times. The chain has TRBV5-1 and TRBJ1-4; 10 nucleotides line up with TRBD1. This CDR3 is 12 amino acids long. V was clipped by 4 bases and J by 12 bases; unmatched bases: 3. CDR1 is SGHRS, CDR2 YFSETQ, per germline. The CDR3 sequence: CASSTGTGELFF. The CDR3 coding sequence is TGCGCCAGCAGCACAGGGACAGGGGAACTGTTTTTT. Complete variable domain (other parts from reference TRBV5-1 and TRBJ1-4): KAGVTQTPRYLIKTRGQQVTLSCSPISGHRSVSWYQQTPGQGLQFLFEYFSETQRNKGNFPGRFSGRQFSNSRSEMNVSTLELGDSALYLCASSTGTGELFFGSGTQLSVL.

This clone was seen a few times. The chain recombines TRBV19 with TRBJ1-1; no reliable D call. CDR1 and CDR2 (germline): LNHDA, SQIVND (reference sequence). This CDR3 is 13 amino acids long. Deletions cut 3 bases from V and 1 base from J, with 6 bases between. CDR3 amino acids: CASSILPNTEAFF. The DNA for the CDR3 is TGTGCCAGTAGTATTCTACCGAACACTGAAGCTTTCTTT.

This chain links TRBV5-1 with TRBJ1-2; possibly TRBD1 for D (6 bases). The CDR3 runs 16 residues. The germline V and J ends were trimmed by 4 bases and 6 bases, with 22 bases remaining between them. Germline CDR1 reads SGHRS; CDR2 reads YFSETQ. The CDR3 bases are TGCGCCAGCAGCCCACCAACTCCGGGACAAGGGAATGGCTACACCTTC. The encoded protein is CASSPPTPGQGNGYTF.

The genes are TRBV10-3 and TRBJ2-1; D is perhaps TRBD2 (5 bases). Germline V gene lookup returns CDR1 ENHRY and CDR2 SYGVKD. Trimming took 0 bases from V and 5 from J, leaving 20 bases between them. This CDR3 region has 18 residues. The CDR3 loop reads CAISESIEGNTSNNEQFF. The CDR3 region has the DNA TGTGCCATCAGTGAGTCGATTGAGGGCAACACTTCAAACAATGAGCAGTTCTTC.

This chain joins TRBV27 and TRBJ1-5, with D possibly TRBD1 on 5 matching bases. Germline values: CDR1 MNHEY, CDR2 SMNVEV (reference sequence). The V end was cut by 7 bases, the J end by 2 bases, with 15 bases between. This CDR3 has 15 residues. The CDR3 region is CASTLRGRGNQPQHF. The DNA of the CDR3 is TGTGCCAGCACCCTCCGGGGGAGAGGCAATCAGCCCCAGCATTTT.

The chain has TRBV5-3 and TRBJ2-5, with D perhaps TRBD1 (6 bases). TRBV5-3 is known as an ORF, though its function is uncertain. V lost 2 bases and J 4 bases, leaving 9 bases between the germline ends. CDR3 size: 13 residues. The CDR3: CARSFTGLETQYF. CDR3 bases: TGTGCCAGAAGCTTCACAGGGTTAGAGACCCAGTACTTC.

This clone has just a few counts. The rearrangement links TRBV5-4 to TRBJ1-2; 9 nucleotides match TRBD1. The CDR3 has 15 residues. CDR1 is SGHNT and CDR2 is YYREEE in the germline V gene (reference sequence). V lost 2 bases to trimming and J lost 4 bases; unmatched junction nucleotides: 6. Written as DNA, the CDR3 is TGTGCCAGCAGCTTTAGACAGGGGGAAAGCTATGGCTACACCTTC. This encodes CASSFRQGESYGYTF.

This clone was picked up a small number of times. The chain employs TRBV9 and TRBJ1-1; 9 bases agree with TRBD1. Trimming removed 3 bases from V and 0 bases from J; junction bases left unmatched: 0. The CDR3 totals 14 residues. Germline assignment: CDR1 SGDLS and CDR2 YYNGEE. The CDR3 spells CASSGQGVNTEAFF. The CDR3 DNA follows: TGTGCCAGCAGCGGACAGGGGGTGAACACTGAAGCTTTCTTT.

This chain's CDR3 is CASSIPRGRIGELFF. CDR3 bases: TGTGCCAGTAGTATACCCAGGGGGCGAATCGGGGAGCTGTTTTTT. V gene TRBV19 combines with J gene TRBJ2-2, with TRBD1 matching over 8 bases. Unmatched junction bases numbered 6, after V lost 2 bases and J lost 7 bases. Germline assignment: CDR1 LNHDA and CDR2 SQIVND (reference sequence). This CDR3 has 15 amino acids.

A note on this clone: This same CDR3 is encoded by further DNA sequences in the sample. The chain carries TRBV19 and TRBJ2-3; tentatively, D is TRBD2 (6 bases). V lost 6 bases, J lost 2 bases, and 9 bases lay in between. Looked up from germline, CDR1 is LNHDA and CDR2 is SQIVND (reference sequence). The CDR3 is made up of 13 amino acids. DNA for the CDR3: TGTGCCAGTAGGGGGAGGAACACAGATACGCAGTATTTT. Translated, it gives CASRGRNTDTQYF.

Here the CDR3 DNA reads TGTGCCAGCAGCCAAGATATCTACGGCCCAGGGTATCACTTT. Protein product: CASSQDIYGPGYHF. The chain couples TRBV3-1 (or the pseudogene TRBV3-2) to TRBJ1-6; tentative D call: TRBD1 (5 bases). Per germline, CDR1 LGHDT and CDR2 YNNKEL (reference sequence). Trimming pared 0 bases from V and 19 bases from J, leaving 19 bases between. The CDR3 spans 14 residues.

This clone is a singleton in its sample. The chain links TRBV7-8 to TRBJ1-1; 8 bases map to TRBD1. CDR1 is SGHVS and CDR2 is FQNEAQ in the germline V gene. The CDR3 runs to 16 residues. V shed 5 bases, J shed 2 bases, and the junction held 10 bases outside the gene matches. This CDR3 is CASSEDRGRGNTEAFF. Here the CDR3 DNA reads TGTGCCAGCAGCGAAGACAGGGGCCGCGGCAACACTGAAGCTTTCTTT.

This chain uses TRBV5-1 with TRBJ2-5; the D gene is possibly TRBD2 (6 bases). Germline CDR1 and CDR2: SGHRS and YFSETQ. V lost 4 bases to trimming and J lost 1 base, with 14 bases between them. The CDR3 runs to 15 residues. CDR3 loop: CASSNTGTLQETQYF. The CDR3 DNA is TGCGCCAGCAGCAACACCGGGACTCTCCAAGAGACCCAGTACTTC.

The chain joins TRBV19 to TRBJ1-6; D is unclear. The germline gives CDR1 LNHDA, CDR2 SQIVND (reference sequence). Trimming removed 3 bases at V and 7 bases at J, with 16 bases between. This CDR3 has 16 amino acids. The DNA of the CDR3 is TGTGCCAGTAGTATCGTGGGCGTCGAAAGCAATTCACCCCTCCACTTT. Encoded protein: CASSIVGVESNSPLHF.